This T cell receptor (beta chain) was identified in a study of blood T cell repertoires in COVID-19. Study as a whole: Acute and convalescent COVID-19 samples came from the United States, Italy and Spain. Sample material is recorded as cDNA or gDNA derived from T cells, B-cell-depleted T cells, or PBMCs.

In the original workflow: It was from reference gene primer amplification that nucleated cell counts were estimated. Libraries were prepared by immunoSEQ multiplex PCR; TCRdb keeps only in-frame clonotypes and omits some of them. V, J and clone size are those of that table, while D and trimming were read from the DNA. The profile shows tens of thousands of clones, about 83% of them singletons. The CDR3 contains 14 residues. V lost 4 bases and J lost 0, with 8 bases in between. Germline CDR1 reads LGHDT; CDR2 reads YNNKEL (reference sequence). The rearrangement uses TRBV3-1 (or the pseudogene TRBV3-2) and TRBJ2-3; D not resolved. The clonotype comes from a human donor in a cohort sampled during active COVID-19. Sequenced input: peripheral blood. The CDR3 region has the DNA TGTGCCAGCAGCCCAGGCGTTAGCACAGATACGCAGTATTTT. Translation: CASSPGVSTDTQYF.